This T cell receptor (beta chain) was identified in a study of cytotoxic CD8 clonotypes in ibrutinib-treated CLL. CDR3 size: 12 residues. Germline V gene lookup returns CDR1 SQVTM and CDR2 ANQGSEA. On this clone itself: The junction departs from germline at one end; a sequencing error may be responsible.

Generated by immunoSEQ multiplex PCR, the TCRdb table keeps only in-frame clones and is missing some. The sample has 150,000 to 200,000 clones, roughly 84% seen once. The sequence was collected from a human donor with chronic lymphocytic leukemia. The material sequenced was PBMCs, taken at disease progression, from a patient treated with ibrutinib. This rearrangement joins TRBV29-1 to TRBJ1-2, with TRBD1 identical over 7 bases. CDR3 sequence (DNA): TGCAGCGTTGAATTGGTGGTACGGGACAGAAAATTC. Translated, it gives CSVELVVRDRKF.